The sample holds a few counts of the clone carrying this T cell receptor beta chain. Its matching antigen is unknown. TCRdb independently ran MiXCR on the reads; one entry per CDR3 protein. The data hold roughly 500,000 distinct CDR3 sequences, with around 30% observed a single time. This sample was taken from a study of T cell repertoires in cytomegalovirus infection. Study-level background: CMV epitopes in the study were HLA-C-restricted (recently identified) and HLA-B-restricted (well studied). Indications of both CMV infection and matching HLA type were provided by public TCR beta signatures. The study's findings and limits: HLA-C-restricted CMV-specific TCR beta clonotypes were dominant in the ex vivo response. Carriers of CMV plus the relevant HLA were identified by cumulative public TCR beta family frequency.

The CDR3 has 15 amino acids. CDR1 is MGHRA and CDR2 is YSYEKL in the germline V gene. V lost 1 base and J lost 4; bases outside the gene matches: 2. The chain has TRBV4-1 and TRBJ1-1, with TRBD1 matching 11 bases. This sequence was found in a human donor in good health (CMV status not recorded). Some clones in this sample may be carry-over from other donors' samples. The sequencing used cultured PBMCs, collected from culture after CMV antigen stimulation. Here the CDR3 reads CASSQAGQGATEAFF. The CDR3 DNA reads TGCGCCAGCAGCCAAGCAGGACAGGGGGCCACTGAAGCTTTCTTT.